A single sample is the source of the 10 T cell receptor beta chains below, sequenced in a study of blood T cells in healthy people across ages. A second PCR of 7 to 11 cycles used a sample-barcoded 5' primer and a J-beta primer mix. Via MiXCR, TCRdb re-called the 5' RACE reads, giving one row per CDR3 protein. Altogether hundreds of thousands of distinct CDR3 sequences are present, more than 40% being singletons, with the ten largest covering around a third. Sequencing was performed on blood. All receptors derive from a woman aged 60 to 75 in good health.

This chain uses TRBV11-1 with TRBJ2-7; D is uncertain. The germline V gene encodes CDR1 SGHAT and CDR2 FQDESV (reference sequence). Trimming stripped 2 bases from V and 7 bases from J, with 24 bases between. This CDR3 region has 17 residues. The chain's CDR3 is CASSLFVWARSQGEQYF. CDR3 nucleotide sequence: TGTGCCAGCAGCTTATTTGTGTGGGCGCGGTCCCAAGGGGAGCAGTACTTC.

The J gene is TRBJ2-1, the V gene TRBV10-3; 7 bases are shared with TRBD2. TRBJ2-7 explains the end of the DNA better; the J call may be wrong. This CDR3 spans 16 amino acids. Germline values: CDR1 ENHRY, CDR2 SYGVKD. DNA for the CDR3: TGTGCCATCAGTGAACTTAGCGGGCGCTCCTACAATGAGCAGTACTTC. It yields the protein CAISELSGRSYNEQYF.

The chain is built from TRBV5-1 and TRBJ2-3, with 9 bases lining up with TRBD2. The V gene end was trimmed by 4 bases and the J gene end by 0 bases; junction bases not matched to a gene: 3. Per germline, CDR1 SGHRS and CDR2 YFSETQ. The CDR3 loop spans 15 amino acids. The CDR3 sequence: CASSVTSGSTDTQYF. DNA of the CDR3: TGCGCCAGCAGCGTTACTAGCGGGAGCACAGATACGCAGTATTTT.

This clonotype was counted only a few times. DNA for the CDR3: TGTGCCATCAGTGAGTTGGGGGCAGAGGACGAGCAGTACTTC. It encodes CAISELGAEDEQYF. The rearrangement uses TRBV10-3 and TRBJ2-7, with TRBD1 as a possible D gene (6 bases). The CDR3 is 14 residues long. Trimming took off 1 base at V and 5 bases at J, with 12 bases between the two ends. Germline CDR1 and CDR2: ENHRY and SYGVKD.

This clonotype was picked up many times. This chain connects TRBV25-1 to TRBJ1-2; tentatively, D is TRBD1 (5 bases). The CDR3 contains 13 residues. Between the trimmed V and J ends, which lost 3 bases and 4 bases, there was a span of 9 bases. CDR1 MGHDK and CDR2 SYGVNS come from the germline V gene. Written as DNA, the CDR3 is TGTGCCAGCAGTGAGTGGAGGGGCTATGGCTACACCTTC. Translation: CASSEWRGYGYTF.

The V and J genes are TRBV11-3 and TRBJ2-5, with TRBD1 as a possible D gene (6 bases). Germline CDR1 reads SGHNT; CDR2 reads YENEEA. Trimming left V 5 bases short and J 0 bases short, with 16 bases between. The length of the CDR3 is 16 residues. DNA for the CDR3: TGTGCCAGCAGCCCCCGCAGGGGTACGTACCAAGAGACCCAGTACTTC. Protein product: CASSPRRGTYQETQYF.

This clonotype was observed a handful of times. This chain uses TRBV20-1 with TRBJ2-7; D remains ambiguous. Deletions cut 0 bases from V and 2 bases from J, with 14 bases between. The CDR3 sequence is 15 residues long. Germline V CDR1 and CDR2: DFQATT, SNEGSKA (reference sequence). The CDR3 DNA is TGCAGTGCTAGAGATCGTGGACGGCTGACCTACGAGCAGTACTTC. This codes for CSARDRGRLTYEQYF.

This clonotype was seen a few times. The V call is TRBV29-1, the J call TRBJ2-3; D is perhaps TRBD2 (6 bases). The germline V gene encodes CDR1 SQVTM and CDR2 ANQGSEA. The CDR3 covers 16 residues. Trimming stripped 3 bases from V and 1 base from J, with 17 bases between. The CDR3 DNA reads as TGCAGCGTTGATGAGGCACGGGACTGGGGCACAGATACGCAGTATTTT. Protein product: CSVDEARDWGTDTQYF.

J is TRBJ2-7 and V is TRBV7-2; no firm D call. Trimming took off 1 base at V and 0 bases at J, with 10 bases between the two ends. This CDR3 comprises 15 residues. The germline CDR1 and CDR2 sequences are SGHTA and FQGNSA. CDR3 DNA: TGTGCCAGCAGCTTAGAACGCGGAAGCTCCTACGAGCAGTACTTC. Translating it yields CASSLERGSSYEQYF.

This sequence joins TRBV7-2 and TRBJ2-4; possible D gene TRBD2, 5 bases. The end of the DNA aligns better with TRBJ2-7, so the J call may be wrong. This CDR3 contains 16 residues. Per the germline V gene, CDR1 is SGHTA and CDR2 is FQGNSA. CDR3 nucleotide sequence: TGTGCCAGCAGCTTAGGGGCGGGCGCGGGCGAGAACGAGCAGTACTTC. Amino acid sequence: CASSLGAGAGENEQYF.